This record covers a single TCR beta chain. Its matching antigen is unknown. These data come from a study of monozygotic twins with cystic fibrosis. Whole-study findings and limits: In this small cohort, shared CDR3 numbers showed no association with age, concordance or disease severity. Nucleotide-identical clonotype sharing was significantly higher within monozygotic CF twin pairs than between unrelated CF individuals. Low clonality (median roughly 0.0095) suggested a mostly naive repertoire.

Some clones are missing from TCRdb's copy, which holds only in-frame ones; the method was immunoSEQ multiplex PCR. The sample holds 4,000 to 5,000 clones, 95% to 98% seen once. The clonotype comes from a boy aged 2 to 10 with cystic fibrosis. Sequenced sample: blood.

CDR3 coding DNA: TGTGCCAGCTCACCACCGATGAGATTGGGCAGCTCTGGAAACACCATATATTTT. Translated: CASSPPMRLGSSGNTIYF. This rearrangement joins TRBV18 to TRBJ1-3; D unresolved. CDR1 is KGHSH, CDR2 LQKENI, per germline. V was cut by 0 bases and J by 0 bases, with 15 bases left in between. This CDR3 has 18 residues. The variable domain in full, with the rest retrieved from reference TRBV18 and TRBJ1-3, is NAGVMQNPRHLVRRRGQEARLRCSPMKGHSHVYWYRQLPEEGLKFMVYLQKENIIDESGMPKERFSAEFPKEGPSILRIQQVVRGDSAAYFCASSPPMRLGSSGNTIYFGEGSWLTVV.